The clone carrying this TCR beta chain was seen ten or more times. Its antigen is currently unknown. This entry comes from a study of T-cell reconstitution after alpha-beta-depleted transplantation in children. Study-wide findings and caveats: After transplant, high TCRbeta diversity at day 60 in some patients arose from surviving recipient T cells and thymic progenitors. A year had passed since transplant, and T-cell counts and diversity by then came mostly from newly produced T cells. By about two months after transplant, alpha-beta T cells reportedly arose from several hundred graft clones that had expanded.

The TCRbeta library was prepared with unique molecular identifiers. Each CDR3 protein is one row after TCRdb ran MiXCR on the PCR reads. Seen here are 670,000 or so distinct CDR3 sequences, under 15% observed once, and the top ten hold about 0.79%. V trimming: 6 bases; J trimming: 6 bases; junction bases outside the gene matches: 4. The CDR3 is made up of 15 amino acids. The sequence was obtained from a girl aged 2-10 years with congenital amegakaryocytic thrombocytopenia, due to receive a stem cell transplant. The chain uses TRBV12-3 or TRBV12-4 and TRBJ2-2; 13 bases are a match to TRBD2. This specimen consisted of PBMCs, obtained before TCRalphabeta/CD19-depleted stem cell transplant. The CDR3 sequence: CASRRTSGRPGELFF. DNA for the CDR3: TGTGCCAGCAGACGGACTAGCGGGAGACCCGGGGAGCTGTTTTTT.